The present T cell receptor beta chain was sequenced within a study of regulatory T cells in long-lasting Graves disease. This CDR3 is 16 amino acids long. V was trimmed by 6 bases and J by 0 bases, leaving 15 bases between them. The V gene's germline CDR1 is SEHNR and CDR2 FQNEAQ (reference sequence). Combining iRepertoire HTBI primers with Arm-PCR of CDR3 regions, the authors built TCR beta libraries. In TCRdb, the multiplex PCR reads were re-called with MiXCR into one record per CDR3 protein. The table records approximately 440,000 distinct CDR3 sequences, 16% of them present only once. This clonotype was picked up many times. Documented time point: newly diagnosed GD, antithyroid drugs for less than 3 months. The authors made the TCR library using RNA they extracted from PBMCs. The data were also submitted as part of a second study, on T cells in Graves' hyperthyroidism and ophthalmopathy.

This rearrangement joins TRBV7-9 to TRBJ2-1; D remains unclear. The sequence came from a man aged 40-50 years with Graves disease. The sequencing used peripheral blood mononuclear cells (PBMCs), collected at new diagnosis, from a patient treated with antithyroid drugs. The CDR3, as DNA: TGTGCCAGCAGGGATAGACTGATGAGCTCCTACAATGAGCAGTTCTTC. Translation gives CASRDRLMSSYNEQFF.